One sample yielded the 26 T cell receptor beta chains listed below, sequenced in a study of spatial heterogeneity in lung cancer. Regarding time point: sample taken at primary tumor resection. TCRs were sequenced from unsorted whole RNA of tumor, nontumor lung or PBMC. TCRdb redid the calling of the 5' RACE reads with MiXCR, one entry per CDR3 protein. The sample holds about 82,000 distinct CDR3 sequences, roughly 12% seen once. The sequencing here drew on PBMCs, taken at surgery. These receptors all stem from a male donor with early-stage non-small cell lung cancer.

The V call is TRBV19, the J call TRBJ2-7; D is possibly TRBD2 (6 bases). Germline CDR1 is LNHDA and CDR2 is SQIVND (reference sequence). The length of the CDR3 is 16 residues. Between the trimmed V and J ends, which lost 1 base and 1 base, there was a span of 14 bases. The CDR3 region is CASSIGFSGSSYEQYF. The CDR3 nucleotides read TGTGCCAGTAGTATAGGTTTTAGCGGCTCTTCCTACGAGCAGTACTTC.

The V and J genes are TRBV5-5 and TRBJ2-7; TRBD1 matches at 7 bases. V trimming: 2 bases; J trimming: 0 bases; junction bases outside the gene matches: 5. CDR1 and CDR2 (germline): SGHKS, YYEKEE (reference sequence). The CDR3 has 15 amino acids. CDR3 amino acids: CASSFTGDSSYEQYF. In DNA form, the CDR3 reads TGTGCCAGCAGCTTCACTGGGGACAGCTCCTACGAGCAGTACTTC.

The chain carries TRBV6-1 and TRBJ2-7, with a possible D match to TRBD2 (5 bases). V was clipped by 4 bases and J by 5 bases, with 12 bases between them. There are 13 residues in the CDR3. Per germline, CDR1 MNHNS and CDR2 SASEGT. CDR3 coding DNA: TGTGCCAGCAGTGCCGGGATAGCTCACGAGCAGTACTTC. Translated: CASSAGIAHEQYF.

The CDR3, as DNA: TGCAGTGCTAGCCTAGGCGGGAGGGCCCTCAACACCGGGGAGCTGTTTTTT. Residues: CSASLGGRALNTGELFF. J is TRBJ2-2 and V is TRBV20-1; 9 bases map to TRBD2. Germline CDR1 and CDR2: DFQATT and SNEGSKA (reference sequence). The CDR3 totals 17 residues. Trimming took 3 bases from V and 2 from J; bases not matched to a gene: 10.

The table lists this clonotype with a few counts. The chain employs TRBV5-6 and TRBJ2-3, with a weak D call TRBD2 (5 bases). Germline assignment: CDR1 SGHDT and CDR2 YYEEEE. Trimming cost V 2 bases and J 1 base, with 11 bases left between them. The CDR3 has 15 residues. The CDR3 region is CASSFAARGTDTQYF. The CDR3 DNA follows: TGTGCCAGCAGCTTCGCCGCGCGGGGCACAGATACGCAGTATTTT. Filled out from reference TRBV5-6 and TRBJ2-3, the complete variable domain reads DAGVTQSPTHLIKTRGQQVTLRCSPKSGHDTVSWYQQALGQGPQFIFQYYEEEERQRGNFPDRFSGHQFPNYSSELNVNALLLGDSALYLCASSFAARGTDTQYFGPGTRLTVL.

This clonotype has just a few counts. The chain combines TRBV20-1 with TRBJ2-1; 13 nucleotides match TRBD2. J was trimmed by 10 bases and V by 2 bases; bases with no gene match: 8. The V gene's germline CDR1 is DFQATT and CDR2 SNEGSKA (reference sequence). CDR3 length: 15 amino acids. The CDR3 nucleotides are TGCAGTGCTAGAATAGGGACTAGCGGGGATGGCGAGCAGTTCTTC. This sequence encodes CSARIGTSGDGEQFF.

This clonotype has at least ten counts. The V and J genes are TRBV6-5 and TRBJ2-3; 8 nucleotides agree with TRBD2. The CDR3 contains 16 residues. Trimming removed 6 bases from V and 2 bases from J; junction bases left unmatched: 10. CDR1 and CDR2 from the germline V gene are MNHEY and SVGAGI. The CDR3 loop is CASRKEAGGLTDTQYF. The CDR3 coding sequence is TGTGCCAGCAGAAAAGAGGCGGGGGGCCTCACAGATACGCAGTATTTT.

This chain uses TRBV7-9 with TRBJ2-7; the D gene is possibly TRBD2 (6 bases). This CDR3 spans 12 amino acids. V shed 5 bases and J shed 6 bases, with 11 bases lying between them. Germline V lookup: CDR1 SEHNR, CDR2 FQNEAQ (reference sequence). CDR3 bases: TGTGCCAGCAGCCGGACTATGGGCGAGCAGTACTTC. It is translated as CASSRTMGEQYF.

This clonotype was counted between two and nine times. V usage is TRBV6-1 and J usage is TRBJ1-1, with D uncertain. The V gene lost 6 bases and the J gene lost 4 bases, with 15 bases spanning the gap. The CDR3 length is 14 residues. Per germline, CDR1 MNHNS and CDR2 SASEGT. CDR3 bases: TGTGCCAGCAGAAACCAGGAAAGTGGCACTGAAGCTTTCTTT. It specifies CASRNQESGTEAFF.

The chain uses TRBV19 and TRBJ2-1; D unresolved. V was cut by 7 bases and J by 2 bases, with 15 bases left in between. Per germline, CDR1 LNHDA and CDR2 SQIVND (reference sequence). The CDR3 has 15 amino acids. CDR3 amino acids: CASTPDRNPYNEQFF. DNA of the CDR3: TGTGCCAGTACCCCGGACCGAAACCCCTACAATGAGCAGTTCTTC.

This clonotype occurred a few times. The chain is built from TRBV24-1 and TRBJ2-5, with D unclear. This CDR3 region has 16 residues. V was clipped by 0 bases and J by 5 bases, with 15 bases between them. Germline-derived CDR1 and CDR2 are KGHDR and SFDVKD. The CDR3 DNA follows: TGTGCCACCAGTGATTTGAGCAGGTCAGGAGTGGAGACCCAGTACTTC. This codes for CATSDLSRSGVETQYF.

V gene TRBV12-5 combines with J gene TRBJ2-1, with D possibly called TRBD1 or TRBD2 (5 bases each). This CDR3 comprises 17 residues. CDR1 and CDR2 from the germline V gene are LGHNT and FRNRAP. Between the trimmed V and J ends, which lost 0 bases and 3 bases, there was a span of 15 bases. CDR3 in amino acids: CASGLVQAEGGYNEQFF. The CDR3 region has the DNA TGTGCTAGTGGTTTGGTACAGGCAGAGGGTGGCTACAATGAGCAGTTCTTC.

V usage is TRBV6-2 or TRBV6-3 and J usage is TRBJ1-5, with 8 bases that match TRBD1. The CDR3 loop spans 18 amino acids. Trimming removed 2 bases from V and 2 bases from J; junction bases left unmatched: 11. Germline assignment: CDR1 MNHEY and CDR2 SVGEGT. For the CDR3, the DNA is TGTGCCAGCAGTTACATCTCAGGGGGCCCGAGGGGCAATCAGCCCCAGCATTTT. Its protein is CASSYISGGPRGNQPQHF.

The V gene is TRBV7-8, the J gene TRBJ2-7; the match to TRBD1 covers 9 bases. The CDR3 consists of 13 residues. The germline V gene has CDR1 SGHVS and CDR2 FQNEAQ. V trimming: 4 bases; J trimming: 7 bases; junction bases outside the gene matches: 5. For the CDR3, the DNA is TGTGCCAGCAGCTCAGGACAGGGGCGAGAGCAGTACTTC. Its translation: CASSSGQGREQYF. Full variable domain (rest looked up from reference TRBV7-8 and TRBJ2-7): GAGVSQSPRYKVAKRGQDVALRCDPISGHVSLFWYQQALGQGPEFLTYFQNEAQLDKSGLPSDRFFAERPEGSVSTLKIQRTQQEDSAVYLCASSSGQGREQYFGPGTRLTVT.

This sequence joins TRBV11-2 and TRBJ1-1, with 7 bases aligning to TRBD1. This CDR3 spans 13 amino acids. The germline CDR1 and CDR2 sequences are SGHAT and FQNNGV. Trimming removed 2 bases from V and 8 bases from J; junction bases left unmatched: 5. The CDR3 coding sequence is TGTGCCAGCAGCTTATACCGGGACAGCGAAGCTTTCTTT. Its protein product is CASSLYRDSEAFF.

The V and J genes are TRBV20-1 and TRBJ2-3; D possibly corresponds to TRBD2 (6 bases). The CDR3 consists of 14 residues. Germline V lookup: CDR1 DFQATT, CDR2 SNEGSKA (reference sequence). Trimming removed 1 base at V and 0 bases at J, with 8 bases between. The CDR3 bases are TGCAGTGCTAGAGTGGGAGGAAGCACAGATACGCAGTATTTT. This encodes CSARVGGSTDTQYF.

This clonotype has more than one count but fewer than ten. V and J are TRBV11-1 and TRBJ2-5, with D hard to call. The CDR3 length is 12 residues. CDR1 and CDR2 (germline): SGHAT, FQDESV (reference sequence). The ends were cut back, 6 bases at V and 4 bases at J, with 9 bases in the middle. CDR3 DNA: TGTGCCAGCAGTCCCCGCAGAGAGACCCAGTACTTC. Translation gives CASSPRRETQYF.

This clonotype was recorded at least ten times. The V gene is TRBV24-1, the J gene TRBJ1-3; D ambiguous. CDR3 length: 12 amino acids. V was trimmed by 1 base and J by 3 bases, leaving 0 bases between them. Germline V gene lookup returns CDR1 KGHDR and CDR2 SFDVKD. The CDR3 nucleotides are TGTGCCACCAGTGATTTTGGAAACACCATATATTTT. Encoded protein: CATSDFGNTIYF.

The chain employs TRBV19 and TRBJ2-4, with a tentative D call TRBD1 (5 bases). The CDR3 covers 13 residues. Germline loops: CDR1 LNHDA, CDR2 SQIVND (reference sequence). The V end lost 6 bases, the J end lost 4 bases, and 10 bases lay between the germline ends. The CDR3 protein is CASRSTEKNIQYF. CDR3 DNA: TGTGCCAGTAGATCGACAGAGAAAAACATTCAGTACTTC.

The chain combines TRBV7-3 with TRBJ2-2; 7 bases are shared with TRBD1. V shed 5 bases and J 4 bases; nucleotides not matched to a gene: 4. Per germline, CDR1 SGHTA and CDR2 FQGTGA. The CDR3 loop spans 14 amino acids. The CDR3 reads CASSPDRVTGELFF. In DNA form, the CDR3 reads TGTGCCAGCAGCCCTGACAGGGTCACCGGGGAGCTGTTTTTT.

The chain has TRBV5-6 and TRBJ2-2, with a tentative D call TRBD2 (7 bases). V was pared by 4 bases and J by 5 bases, with 15 bases between. Germline CDR1 SGHDT, CDR2 YYEEEE. The CDR3 runs 15 residues. CDR3: CASSATGRETGELFF. The CDR3 nucleotides read TGTGCCAGCAGCGCCACAGGGAGGGAAACCGGGGAGCTGTTTTTT.

V is TRBV29-1 and J is TRBJ1-1, with TRBD1 identical over 8 bases. The CDR3 is made up of 14 amino acids. Germline-derived CDR1 and CDR2 are SQVTM and ANQGSEA. J lost 7 bases, V lost 5 bases, and 12 bases had no gene match. The CDR3 DNA follows: TGCAGCGTTTCAGCGACAGGGGTGCAAATTGAAGCTTTCTTT. It codes for CSVSATGVQIEAFF.

The chain joins TRBV2 to TRBJ1-5; D is possibly TRBD1 (5 bases). There are 13 residues in the CDR3. Germline V gives CDR1 SNHLY, CDR2 FYNNEI. Trimming removed 6 bases from V and 4 bases from J, with 10 bases in between. CDR3 in amino acids: CASSRGGNQPQHF. The CDR3 DNA reads as TGTGCCAGCAGCCGGGGGGGGAATCAGCCCCAGCATTTT.

This clonotype was seen more than once but under ten times. This chain joins TRBV6-2 or TRBV6-3 and TRBJ2-1; maybe TRBD2 (6 bases). The CDR3 consists of 14 residues. Trimming cost V 7 bases and J 8 bases, with 18 bases left between them. CDR1 and CDR2 from the germline V gene are MNHEY and SVGEGT. CDR3 sequence reads: CASIGGTFRDEQFF. CDR3 DNA: TGTGCCAGCATAGGAGGGACCTTTAGGGATGAGCAGTTCTTC.

CDR3 in amino acids: CASSPRQGLTEAFF. CDR3 DNA: TGTGCCAGCAGCCCCCGACAGGGACTCACTGAAGCTTTCTTT. The J gene is TRBJ1-1, the V gene TRBV7-9; TRBD1 matches 7 bases. CDR3 length: 14 residues. The ends lost 5 bases at V and 4 bases at J; junction bases unmatched: 7. Germline-derived CDR1 and CDR2 are SEHNR and FQNEAQ (reference sequence). The whole variable domain, remainder taken from reference TRBV7-9 and TRBJ1-1, is DTGVSQNPRHKITKRGQNVTFRCDPISEHNRLYWYRQTLGQGPEFLTYFQNEAQLEKSRLLSDRFSAERPKGSFSTLEIQRTEQGDSAMYLCASSPRQGLTEAFFGQGTRLTVV.

This clonotype was recorded at least ten times. The chain couples TRBV24-1 to TRBJ1-5; 9 positions agree with TRBD1. J was trimmed by 6 bases and V by 6 bases; bases with no gene match: 5. Germline CDR1 KGHDR, CDR2 SFDVKD. The CDR3 has 14 amino acids. CDR3 in DNA: TGTGCCACCAGTTACGGGACAGGGAGTCAGCCCCAGCATTTT. The encoded protein is CATSYGTGSQPQHF.